This T cell receptor beta chain was sequenced during a study of blood T cell repertoires in COVID-19. Per the germline V gene, CDR1 is LNHDA and CDR2 is SQIVND (reference sequence). The CDR3 runs 14 residues. The ends lost 6 bases at V and 4 bases at J; junction bases unmatched: 4. Assay: immunoSEQ multiplex PCR; the TCRdb copy retains only in-frame clones and omits some. Of 250,000 to 300,000 clones listed, approximately 91% are singletons. The receptor was isolated from a woman aged 35 to 49 with acute COVID-19. The chain couples TRBV19 to TRBJ2-3, with TRBD2 matching 10 bases. The sample consisted of PBMCs or T cells enriched from blood (not recorded which). The CDR3 protein is CASRAGGPPDTQYF. CDR3 coding DNA: TGTGCCAGTAGAGCGGGGGGGCCCCCAGATACGCAGTATTTT.